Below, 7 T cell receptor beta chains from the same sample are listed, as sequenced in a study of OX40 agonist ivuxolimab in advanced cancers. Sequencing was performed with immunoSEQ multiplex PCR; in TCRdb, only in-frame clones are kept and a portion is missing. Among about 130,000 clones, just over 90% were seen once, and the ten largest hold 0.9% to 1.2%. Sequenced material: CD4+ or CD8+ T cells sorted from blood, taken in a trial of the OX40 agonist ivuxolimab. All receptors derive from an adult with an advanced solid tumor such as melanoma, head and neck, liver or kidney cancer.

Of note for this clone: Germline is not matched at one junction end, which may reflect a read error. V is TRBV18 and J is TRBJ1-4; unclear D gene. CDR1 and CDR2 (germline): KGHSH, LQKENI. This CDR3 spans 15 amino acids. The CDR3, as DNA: TGTGCCAGCTCACCATCACTTGGAACTGATGAAAAACTGTTTTTT. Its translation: CASSPSLGTDEKLFF.

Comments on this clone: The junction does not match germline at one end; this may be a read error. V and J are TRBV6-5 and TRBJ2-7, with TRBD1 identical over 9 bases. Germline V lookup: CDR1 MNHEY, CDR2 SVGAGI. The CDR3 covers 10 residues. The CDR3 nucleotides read TGTGCCAGCAGCCTGGGACAGGGAAACTTC. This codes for CASSLGQGNF.

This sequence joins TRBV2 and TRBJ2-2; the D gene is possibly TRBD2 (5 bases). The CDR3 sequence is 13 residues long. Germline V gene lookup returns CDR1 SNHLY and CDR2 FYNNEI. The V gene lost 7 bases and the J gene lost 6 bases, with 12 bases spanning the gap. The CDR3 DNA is TGTGCCAGCACGAAAGGAGGCGCCGGGGAGCTGTTTTTT. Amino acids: CASTKGGAGELFF.

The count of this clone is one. CDR3 sequence: CASSQSRGKLGQAFF. In DNA form, the CDR3 reads TGTGCCAGCAGCCAAAGCAGGGGGAAATTGGGGCAAGCTTTCTTT. V and J are TRBV6-5 and TRBJ1-1, with 7 bases lining up with TRBD1. The CDR3 is made up of 15 amino acids. J was trimmed by 9 bases and V by 6 bases; bases with no gene match: 16. Germline V lookup: CDR1 MNHEY, CDR2 SVGAGI.

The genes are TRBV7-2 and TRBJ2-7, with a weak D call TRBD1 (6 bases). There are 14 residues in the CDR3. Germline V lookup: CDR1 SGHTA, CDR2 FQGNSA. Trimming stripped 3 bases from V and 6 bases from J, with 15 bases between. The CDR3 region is CASSLEGQLGEQYF. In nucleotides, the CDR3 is TGTGCCAGCAGCTTGGAAGGACAGTTAGGCGAGCAGTACTTC.

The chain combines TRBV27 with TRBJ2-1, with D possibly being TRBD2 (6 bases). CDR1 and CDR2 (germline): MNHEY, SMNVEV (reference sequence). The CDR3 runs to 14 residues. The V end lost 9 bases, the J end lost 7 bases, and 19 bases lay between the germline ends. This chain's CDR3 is CASRPPTRGNEQFF. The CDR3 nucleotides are TGTGCCAGTCGCCCTCCAACTCGGGGGAATGAGCAGTTCTTC.

The CDR3 region is CASTSGRGAIPSVTEAFF. As DNA, the CDR3 is TGTGCCAGCACCTCGGGCAGGGGTGCCATCCCTTCGGTCACTGAAGCTTTCTTT. The J gene is TRBJ1-1, the V gene TRBV5-6; TRBD1 is a possible D gene (6 bases). Germline V gene sequence: CDR1 SGHDT, CDR2 YYEEEE. The V end was cut by 6 bases, the J end by 4 bases, with 28 bases between. The CDR3 consists of 18 residues.